The 7 T cell receptor beta chains below come from one sample, sequenced in a study of blood T cell repertoires in COVID-19. TCRdb's table, derived via immunoSEQ multiplex PCR, lists solely in-frame clones and lacks some. Of about 220,000 clones detected, about 83% appear once; the ten largest clones hold roughly 8.2%. Sequenced: peripheral blood. The receptors shown here come from a woman in her forties or fifties with acute or convalescent COVID-19.

The rearrangement joins TRBV6-1 to TRBJ1-5, with 10 bases fitting TRBD1. J was trimmed by 2 bases and V by 2 bases; bases with no gene match: 12. The CDR3 runs 19 residues. Looked up from germline, CDR1 is MNHNS and CDR2 is SASEGT. The CDR3 spells CASSERLGTGVWRNQPQHF. CDR3 sequence (DNA): TGTGCCAGCAGTGAAAGACTGGGGACAGGGGTATGGCGCAATCAGCCCCAGCATTTT.

The CDR3 DNA reads TGTGCCACCAGCAGAGATCCCACGACAACCAATGAGCAGTTCTTC. It encodes CATSRDPTTTNEQFF. The chain joins TRBV15 to TRBJ2-1; no definite D call. Germline assignment: CDR1 LNHNV and CDR2 YYDKDF (reference sequence). CDR3 length: 15 amino acids. V lost 0 bases and J lost 6, with 12 bases in between.

For this clone: This sample also contains other DNA sequences that code for the same CDR3. The chain recombines TRBV5-1 with TRBJ1-6; D call uncertain. This CDR3 comprises 16 residues. The ends were cut back, 0 bases at V and 3 bases at J, with 10 bases in the middle. The germline V gene encodes CDR1 SGHRS and CDR2 YFSETQ. The DNA for the CDR3 is TGCGCCAGCAGCTTGGGGCAGTTCTTCTATAATTCACCCCTCCACTTT. Protein product: CASSLGQFFYNSPLHF.

Regarding this clone: The identical CDR3 is also encoded by other nucleotide sequences in the sample. The rearrangement joins TRBV28 to TRBJ2-7, with 9 bases that match TRBD1. CDR1 MDHEN and CDR2 SYDVKM come from the germline V gene. The CDR3 consists of 15 residues. After removal of 5 bases from V and 4 bases from J, the junction contained 9 bases not matched to a gene. The CDR3 region is CASSPPGQGSYEQYF. The CDR3 nucleotides read TGTGCCAGCAGTCCCCCCGGACAGGGGAGTTACGAGCAGTACTTC.

This chain joins TRBV18 and TRBJ2-1; TRBD1 agrees at 9 bases. The junction had 4 bases not matched to a gene; V was cut back by 3 bases and J by 1 base. The V gene's germline CDR1 is KGHSH and CDR2 LQKENI. The CDR3 is 16 residues long. The CDR3 region has the DNA TGTGCCAGCTCACCCCCCGGACAGGGGTCCTACAATGAGCAGTTCTTC. Protein sequence: CASSPPGQGSYNEQFF. The full variable domain, in which reference TRBV18 and TRBJ2-1 provide the parts outside the CDR3, is NAGVMQNPRHLVRRRGQEARLRCSPMKGHSHVYWYRQLPEEGLKFMVYLQKENIIDESGMPKERFSAEFPKEGPSILRIQQVVRGDSAAYFCASSPPGQGSYNEQFFGPGTRLTVL.

V is TRBV12-3 or TRBV12-4 and J is TRBJ2-5; 7 nucleotides agree with TRBD2. Losses at the gene ends were 6 bases for V and 4 bases for J; bases not matched to a gene: 5. The CDR3 extends over 13 amino acids. The chain's CDR3 is CASSSGARETQYF. CDR3 DNA: TGTGCCAGCAGCAGCGGGGCGCGAGAGACCCAGTACTTC.

This clone was seen a handful of times. This sequence joins TRBV6-5 and TRBJ2-7, with TRBD1 as a possible D gene (6 bases). This CDR3 is built from 13 residues. The germline gives CDR1 MNHEY, CDR2 SVGAGI. Trimming stripped 7 bases from V and 3 bases from J, with 13 bases between. The CDR3 reads CASTGTLNYEQYF. CDR3 nucleotides: TGTGCCAGCACTGGGACATTAAACTACGAGCAGTACTTC.